Following are 20 T cell receptor beta chains from one sample sequenced in a study of T cell responses to AZD1222 COVID-19 vaccine. Clones were sequenced by immunoSEQ multiplex PCR, and TCRdb holds only the in-frame ones, with some missing. The sample holds tens of thousands of clones; around 90% are singletons and the top ten take approximately 5%. Material: peripheral blood, obtained 28 days after the second AZD1222 dose. These receptors were obtained from an adult who received the AZD1222 COVID-19 vaccine.

This clone has just a few counts. The chain joins TRBV18 to TRBJ1-1, with a weak D call TRBD1 (5 bases). The V end lost 1 base, the J end lost 2 bases, and 8 bases lay between the germline ends. Germline CDR1 is KGHSH and CDR2 is LQKENI. There are 14 residues in the CDR3. CDR3: CASSPRDRNTEAFF. CDR3 DNA: TGTGCCAGCTCACCACGAGACAGAAACACTGAAGCTTTCTTT.

The J gene is TRBJ2-7, the V gene TRBV12-3 or TRBV12-4, with a tentative D call TRBD1 (7 bases). The CDR3 contains 13 residues. Trimming took 6 bases from V and 2 from J, leaving 11 bases between them. CDR3 nucleotides: TGTGCCAGCAGGGGGGGACAGACCTACGAGCAGTACTTC. It yields the protein CASRGGQTYEQYF.

The rearrangement links TRBV30 to TRBJ2-7; TRBD1 matches at 11 bases. The CDR3 is made up of 12 amino acids. V shed 5 bases and J 4 bases; nucleotides not matched to a gene: 1. Germline lookup yields CDR1 GTSNPN and CDR2 SVGIG (reference sequence). CDR3 DNA: TGTGCCTGGGGGACAGGGGGGTACGAGCAGTACTTC. As protein: CAWGTGGYEQYF.

The rearrangement links TRBV3-1 (or the pseudogene TRBV3-2) to TRBJ2-1; 8 nucleotides align to TRBD1. V dropped 5 bases and J dropped 10; count of bases not matched to a gene: 10. The CDR3 has 14 residues. Germline CDR1 LGHDT, CDR2 YNNKEL (reference sequence). CDR3 residues: CASSYRGEGWEQFF. Here the CDR3 DNA reads TGTGCCAGCAGCTACAGGGGGGAAGGGTGGGAGCAGTTCTTC.

The J gene is TRBJ2-5, the V gene TRBV11-2; 12 bases line up with TRBD1. CDR1 SGHAT and CDR2 FQNNGV come from the germline V gene. The CDR3 is 14 amino acids. Germline trimming cut 5 bases from V and 5 bases from J; bases unmatched to any gene: 3. This chain's CDR3 is CASSRDRGRETQYF. For the CDR3, the DNA is TGTGCCAGCAGCCGGGACAGGGGGCGGGAGACCCAGTACTTC.

The chain joins TRBV15 to TRBJ2-2; 8 bases agree with TRBD1. The CDR3 extends over 16 amino acids. Germline lookup yields CDR1 LNHNV and CDR2 YYDKDF (reference sequence). V lost 3 bases to trimming and J lost 0 bases; unmatched junction nucleotides: 3. The CDR3 sequence: CATSSRQGSNTGELFF. Written as DNA, the CDR3 is TGTGCCACCAGCAGTCGACAGGGGTCGAACACCGGGGAGCTGTTTTTT.

This chain connects TRBV6-6 to TRBJ2-5; D may be TRBD2 (7 bases). Per the germline V gene, CDR1 is MNHNY and CDR2 is SVGAGI (reference sequence). V was pared by 9 bases and J by 3 bases, with 11 bases between. The CDR3 extends over 12 amino acids. CDR3 in amino acids: CASRGGEETQYF. The DNA for the CDR3 is TGTGCCAGTAGGGGGGGGGAAGAGACCCAGTACTTC.

This clone has just one count. The CDR3 here is CASSLETGTRGNTIYF. Written as DNA, the CDR3 is TGTGCCAGCAGCTTAGAAACAGGGACGCGAGGAAACACCATATATTTT. The chain has TRBV7-9 and TRBJ1-3; the D gene is possibly TRBD1 (6 bases). Germline V CDR1 and CDR2: SEHNR, FQNEAQ (reference sequence). The CDR3 is 16 residues long. Trimming shortened V by 1 base and J by 4 bases, and 14 bases separated the two germline ends.

The chain employs TRBV6-1 and TRBJ1-2; a weak D match, TRBD1 (5 bases). Trimming removed 1 base at V and 2 bases at J, with 8 bases between. The V gene's germline CDR1 is MNHNS and CDR2 SASEGT. This CDR3 comprises 14 residues. The CDR3: CASSEEGLNYGYTF. In nucleotides, the CDR3 is TGTGCCAGCAGTGAAGAGGGGCTGAACTATGGCTACACCTTC.

The V call is TRBV2, the J call TRBJ1-2, with D uncertain. Deletions cut 6 bases from V and 2 bases from J, with 16 bases between. The CDR3 has 15 amino acids. The germline V gene has CDR1 SNHLY and CDR2 FYNNEI. In DNA form, the CDR3 reads TGTGCCAGCAGGCCGCAAAGGATAGGAAACTATGGCTACACCTTC. Translating gives CASRPQRIGNYGYTF.

This rearrangement joins TRBV7-9 to TRBJ1-2; no clear D. The CDR3 loop spans 14 amino acids. The V gene's germline CDR1 is SEHNR and CDR2 FQNEAQ (reference sequence). Trimming took 0 bases from V and 1 from J, leaving 6 bases between them. The CDR3 loop is CASSLAEINYGYTF. CDR3 nucleotide sequence: TGTGCCAGCAGCTTAGCAGAGATTAACTATGGCTACACCTTC.

The chain has TRBV2 and TRBJ1-5, with D unclear. V gave up 2 bases and J gave up 0 bases, with 8 bases separating them. CDR3 length: 15 amino acids. CDR1 and CDR2 from the germline V gene are SNHLY and FYNNEI. Here the CDR3 reads CASSEIRYSNQPQHF. The DNA for the CDR3 is TGTGCCAGCAGTGAAATCCGTTATAGCAATCAGCCCCAGCATTTT.

The V and J genes are TRBV9 and TRBJ2-3; 8 nucleotides line up with TRBD2. CDR1 is SGDLS, CDR2 YYNGEE, per germline. The V gene end was trimmed by 6 bases and the J gene end by 4 bases; junction bases not matched to a gene: 10. This CDR3 has 15 amino acids. The DNA of the CDR3 is TGTGCCAGCACCTCTAGGGGACTAGACGCAGATACGCAGTATTTT. Translation gives CASTSRGLDADTQYF.

In this sample, this clone turned up a few times. The chain has TRBV5-1 and TRBJ1-2, with 8 bases fitting TRBD1. CDR3 size: 15 residues. Germline V gene data show CDR1 as SGHRS and CDR2 as YFSETQ. Germline trimming cut 0 bases from V and 5 bases from J; bases unmatched to any gene: 6. The CDR3 spells CASSLAGQAGYGYTF. CDR3 in DNA: TGCGCCAGCAGCTTGGCGGGACAGGCTGGATATGGCTACACCTTC.

The rearrangement links TRBV6-5 to TRBJ1-5, with D possibly matching TRBD1 (5 bases). The CDR3 spans 14 residues. The V and J ends lost 5 bases and 7 bases respectively, with 15 bases between them. Germline V lookup: CDR1 MNHEY, CDR2 SVGAGI. The CDR3 spells CASSLGLEQQPQHF. The DNA for the CDR3 is TGTGCCAGCAGTCTGGGACTTGAGCAACAGCCCCAGCATTTT.

The J gene is TRBJ2-5, the V gene TRBV5-4; the D is unclear. CDR1 and CDR2 from the germline V gene are SGHNT and YYREEE (reference sequence). Deletions cut 0 bases from V and 6 bases from J, with 12 bases between. There are 14 residues in the CDR3. CDR3 residues: CASSLDSLSQTQYF. The DNA for the CDR3 is TGTGCCAGCAGCTTGGATAGTCTCAGCCAGACCCAGTACTTC.

The V call is TRBV7-9, the J call TRBJ1-1; TRBD1 is a possible D gene (6 bases). V was clipped by 1 base and J by 11 bases, with 20 bases between them. CDR1 and CDR2 from the germline V gene are SEHNR and FQNEAQ (reference sequence). This CDR3 region has 15 residues. Written as DNA, the CDR3 is TGTGCCAGCAGCTTAGAGGCCTCTGGGGGGCAGAGGGCTTTCTTT. Its translation: CASSLEASGGQRAFF.

The chain's CDR3 is CSATRIQPQHF. In DNA, the CDR3 is TGCAGTGCTACCCGTATCCAGCCCCAGCATTTT. This chain uses TRBV20-1 with TRBJ1-5; D uncertain. Germline CDR1 is DFQATT and CDR2 is SNEGSKA (reference sequence). The CDR3 is 11 amino acids. V was trimmed by 4 bases and J by 7 bases, leaving 8 bases between them.

The rearrangement uses TRBV5-1 and TRBJ1-3; 7 positions agree with TRBD1. Germline loops: CDR1 SGHRS, CDR2 YFSETQ. V dropped 0 bases and J dropped 2; count of bases not matched to a gene: 5. The CDR3 extends over 16 amino acids. The CDR3 here is CASSLETGKTGNTIYF. CDR3 DNA: TGCGCCAGCAGCTTGGAGACAGGGAAAACTGGAAACACCATATATTTT.

This sequence joins TRBV4-2 and TRBJ1-3, with unresolved D. V lost 0 bases, J lost 4 bases, and 7 bases lay in between. Germline loops: CDR1 LGHNA, CDR2 YNFKEQ. The CDR3 is made up of 14 amino acids. CDR3 region: CASSQDRAGNTIYF. The CDR3 region has the DNA TGTGCCAGCAGCCAAGATCGGGCAGGAAACACCATATATTTT.